Described below is a single T cell receptor (beta chain) sequence and its context. The data derive from a study of cytomegalovirus exposure and HLA in healthy donors. Primers: 60 Vbeta forward and 13 Jbeta reverse. Produced via immunoSEQ multiplex PCR; TCRdb's table is partial and in-frame only. This sample's table has tens of thousands of clones. Germline values: CDR1 LGHNT, CDR2 FRNRAP. V shed 6 bases and J shed 6 bases, with 9 bases lying between them. CDR3 length: 12 amino acids. Input material: PBMCs. This receptor was obtained from a male donor in good health and CMV-seronegative. The V call is TRBV12-5, the J call TRBJ2-1; D is possibly TRBD2 (5 bases). The CDR3 spells CASGLEGNEQFF. As DNA, the CDR3 is TGTGCTAGTGGCCTCGAGGGCAATGAGCAGTTCTTC.